Listed below are T cell receptor beta chains from one sample, sequenced in a study of T cells in Graves' hyperthyroidism and ophthalmopathy. TCRdb reanalysed the multiplex PCR reads using MiXCR and keeps one entry per CDR3 protein. The repertoire holds hundreds of thousands of distinct CDR3 sequences, with around 39% as singletons. The material sequenced was blood. The receptor set was obtained from a man aged 18 to 29 with Graves' hyperthyroidism. Each CDR3 is given with its conserved first and last residue. Fields, in order: V gene, clone size, D gene, J gene, CDR3 DNA, CDR3 protein. A D gene is named only where the DNA matches it firmly. The size entry is marked missing in some rows and otherwise reads once, few, many or a size class.

>TRBV20-1|NA|NA|TRBJ2-7
TGCAGTGCTAGAGACGCGGACTGGATATACGAGCAGTACTTC
CSARDADWIYEQYF
>TRBV5-1|NA|NA|TRBJ1-5
TGCGCCAGCAGCCAAGAGTCCTTCGAGTCACACGGGCCCCAGCATTTT
CASSQESFESHGPQHF
>TRBV7-1|NA|TRBD1|TRBJ1-2
TGTGCCAGCAGCTCCCTGGACAGGGGCGTCCGAAACTATGGCTACACCTTC
CASSSLDRGVRNYGYTF
>TRBV7-8|NA|TRBD2|TRBJ2-3
TGTGCCAGCTCCTGGGGGGGGGGTGACACGCAGTATTTT
CASSWGGGDTQYF
>TRBV2|once|NA|TRBJ1-2
TGTGCCAGCAGTGACAGGATCCTTGGCTACACCTTC
CASSDRILGYTF
>TRBV7-9|NA|NA|TRBJ2-7
TGTGCCAGCAGCAACTCACAGGGAGTCTACGAGCAGTACTTC
CASSNSQGVYEQYF
>TRBV2|NA|NA|TRBJ1-6
TGTGCCAGCAAAGCTGGACTGGCCTCACCCCTCCACTTT
CASKAGLASPLHF
>TRBV5-1|NA|NA|TRBJ2-5
TGCGCCAGCAGCAAGGGGATGTACCAAGAGACCCAGTACTTC
CASSKGMYQETQYF
>TRBV29-1|NA|TRBD2|TRBJ2-5
TGCAGCGTTGAACGGGAGGATCCATACCAAGAGACCCAGTACTTC
CSVEREDPYQETQYF
>TRBV9|many|NA|TRBJ1-2
TGTGCCAGCAGCGTAGGGAACAAACAAGTACTCTATGGCTACACCTTC
CASSVGNKQVLYGYTF
>TRBV12-3/TRBV12-4|NA|NA|TRBJ2-7
TGTGCCAGCAGCCTTGTAACAGGGGAGGACGAGCAGTACTTC
CASSLVTGEDEQYF
>TRBV11-2|NA|TRBD2|TRBJ2-7
TGTGCCAGCAGCCCCGGGGAGGGGACGGCCTACGAGCAGTACTTC
CASSPGEGTAYEQYF
>TRBV7-9|many|NA|TRBJ1-6
TGTGCCAGCAGCCTGGACAGCAAAGCTTCACCCCTCCACTTT
CASSLDSKASPLHF
>TRBV11-2|NA|NA|TRBJ2-7
TGTGCCAGCAGCTCCTATACTCAGGGAATGTCCTACGAGCAGTACTTC
CASSSYTQGMSYEQYF
>TRBV29-1|NA|NA|TRBJ1-1
TGCAGCCAAGACTCGGGGGAATTGGCTGAAGCTTTCTTT
CSQDSGELAEAFF
>TRBV7-9|once|TRBD1|TRBJ1-4
TGTGCCAGCAGCTTGGACAGGGCGGATGAAAAACTGTTTTTT
CASSLDRADEKLFF
>TRBV10-3|NA|NA|TRBJ2-7
TGTGCCACTTTACAGGAGGAGCTACCCTACGAGCAGTACTTC
CATLQEELPYEQYF
>TRBV2|many|TRBD1|TRBJ1-2
TGTGCCGCCCTCAGGGGGGGGACTAACTATGGCTACACCTTC
CAALRGGTNYGYTF
>TRBV5-1|NA|NA|TRBJ1-2
TGCGCCAGCAGCTATGGGGGCAGGGTCTATGGCTACACCTTC
CASSYGGRVYGYTF
>TRBV7-8|NA|NA|TRBJ1-6
TGTGCCAGCAGCGTACCTAGCGGGAGGAATTCACCCCTCCACTTT
CASSVPSGRNSPLHF
>TRBV19|NA|TRBD1|TRBJ2-5
TGTGCCAGTAGTATGTGGCAGGGGGCCTGGAAGACCCAGTACTTC
CASSMWQGAWKTQYF
>TRBV13|many|TRBD1|TRBJ1-6
TGTGCCAGCAGCTTAGGCGGGGGGGACAGGGGGCCTTCACCCCTCCACTTT
CASSLGGGDRGPSPLHF
>TRBV15|many|NA|TRBJ2-2
TGTGCCACCAGCAGAGCGAAGGCGTCCGGGGAGCTGTTTTTT
CATSRAKASGELFF
>TRBV11-2|few|NA|TRBJ2-7
TGTGCCAGCACCCTCCGTGGATTCCACGAGCAGTACTTC
CASTLRGFHEQYF
>TRBV19|many|NA|TRBJ1-4
TGTGCCTATCATAAGAGGAGAGAAAAACTGTTTTTT
CAYHKRREKLFF
>TRBV12-3/TRBV12-4|NA|TRBD2|TRBJ2-7
TGTGCCAGCAGAAGAGCGGGGTCCTACGAGCAGTACTTC
CASRRAGSYEQYF
>TRBV6-5|few|NA|TRBJ1-5
TGTGCCAGCACAACAGGCTTTCGACAGCCCCAGCATTTT
CASTTGFRQPQHF
>TRBV10-3|medium-sized|TRBD1|TRBJ1-5
TGTGCCATCAGTTTAGGACAGGGCGGCAATCAGCCCCAGCATTTT
CAISLGQGGNQPQHF
>TRBV7-9|NA|NA|TRBJ1-4
TGTGCCAGCAGCTTTGGGACACCGACTAATGAAAAACCGTTTTTT
CASSFGTPTNEKPFF
>TRBV12-3/TRBV12-4|many|NA|TRBJ1-2
TGTGCCAGCAGCTTAGGAGGTGGCGGCTACACCTTC
CASSLGGGGYTF
>TRBV7-2|many|NA|TRBJ1-6
TGTGCCAGCAGCTTAGGCGGGCATACGAATTCACCCCTCCACTTT
CASSLGGHTNSPLHF
>TRBV5-1|many|NA|TRBJ2-7
TGCGCCAGCAGCCCTTCCATGGACATTGAGCTCGAGCAGTACTTC
CASSPSMDIELEQYF
>TRBV10-3|few|TRBD2|TRBJ2-6
TGTGCCATCAGTGGGTCGAGCGGGAGCAACGTCCTGACTTTC
CAISGSSGSNVLTF
>TRBV29-1|many|NA|TRBJ2-5
TGCAGCGTTGTTTTCGTCGATTCGGGGACCCAGTACTTC
CSVVFVDSGTQYF
>TRBV15|NA|TRBD1|TRBJ2-2
TGTGCCACCAGCGGAGAGCCGGACAGGGGGACGACCGGGGAGCTGTTTTTT
CATSGEPDRGTTGELFF
>TRBV10-3|many|NA|TRBJ2-7
TGTGCCATCAGTGAGTGGGCAGCGACCTACGAGCAGTACTTC
CAISEWAATYEQYF
>TRBV11-1|NA|NA|TRBJ2-7
TGTGCCAGCAGCTTAAGTGCGACTCCTCCGGGAGCCTACGAGCAGTACTTC
CASSLSATPPGAYEQYF
>TRBV15|many|NA|TRBJ1-2
TGTGCCACCAGCAGAGATAGGGGCCTACGAGGTGGCTACACCTTC
CATSRDRGLRGGYTF
>TRBV4-1|many|NA|TRBJ2-5
TGCGCCAGCAGCCAAGACTCGACTGGTCAGACCCAGTACTTC
CASSQDSTGQTQYF
>TRBV20-1|NA|TRBD1|TRBJ1-5
TGCAGTGCTAGAGATAATCAGGGGGAGGCCGGGCAGCCCCAGCATTTT
CSARDNQGEAGQPQHF
>TRBV4-3|NA|TRBD1|TRBJ1-5
TGCGCCAGCAGCCAAGGCAGGGGGGATCAGCCCCAGCATTTT
CASSQGRGDQPQHF
>TRBV2|NA|NA|TRBJ2-7
TGTGCCAGCAGTTCGGGTGGGGTACCCTACGAGCAGTACTTC
CASSSGGVPYEQYF
>TRBV20-1|NA|NA|TRBJ2-2
TGCAGTGCTAGAGATCCTGGGGAGCTGTTTTTT
CSARDPGELFF
>TRBV24-1|once|NA|TRBJ2-2
TGTGCCACCAGTGACCAGGGTTTT
CATSDQGF